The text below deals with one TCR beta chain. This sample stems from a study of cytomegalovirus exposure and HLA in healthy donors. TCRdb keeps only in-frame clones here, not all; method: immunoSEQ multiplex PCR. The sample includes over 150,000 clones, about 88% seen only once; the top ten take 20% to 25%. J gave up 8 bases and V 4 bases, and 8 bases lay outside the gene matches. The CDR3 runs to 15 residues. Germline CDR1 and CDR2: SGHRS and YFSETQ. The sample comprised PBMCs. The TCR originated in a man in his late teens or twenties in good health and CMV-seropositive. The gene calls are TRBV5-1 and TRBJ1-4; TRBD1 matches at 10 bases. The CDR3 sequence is CASSRGTGVGEKLFF. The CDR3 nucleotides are TGCGCCAGCAGCCGCGGGACAGGGGTCGGCGAAAAACTGTTTTTT.